These 25 T cell receptor beta chains share one sample of origin, sequenced in a study of cytomegalovirus exposure and HLA in healthy donors. PCR involved 60 Vbeta and 13 Jbeta primers. The repertoire was sequenced with immunoSEQ multiplex PCR; TCRdb's copy has only in-frame clones and lacks some. The profile shows 130,000 to 150,000 clones, 80% of them singletons. Material: PBMCs. These receptors all stem from a male donor in good health and CMV-seronegative.

The chain links TRBV29-1 to TRBJ2-1; TRBD1 aligns across 8 bases. The CDR3 runs to 14 residues. The V and J ends lost 6 bases and 9 bases, in that order; junction bases with no gene match: 13. The V gene's germline CDR1 is SQVTM and CDR2 ANQGSEA. CDR3 in amino acids: CSVLTGTGYAEQFF. CDR3 DNA: TGCAGCGTGCTAACCGGGACAGGTTACGCTGAGCAGTTCTTC.

J is TRBJ1-6 and V is TRBV7-2, with D perhaps matching TRBD1 (5 bases). Germline lookup yields CDR1 SGHTA and CDR2 FQGNSA. This CDR3 has 16 amino acids. Trimming removed 6 bases from V and 0 bases from J, with 12 bases in between. The CDR3 loop reads CASRPGGSSYNSPLHF. Here the CDR3 DNA reads TGTGCCAGCAGACCGGGGGGGAGCTCCTATAATTCACCCCTCCACTTT.

This clone was observed a few times. The CDR3 sequence is CASSQDGSPDTDTQYF. DNA for the CDR3: TGTGCCAGCAGCCAAGACGGGTCCCCTGACACAGATACGCAGTATTTT. The V and J genes are TRBV4-2 and TRBJ2-3, with no clear D. The CDR3 is 16 residues long. V lost 0 bases to trimming and J lost 2 bases, with 12 bases between them. Germline CDR1 is LGHNA and CDR2 is YNFKEQ.

The chain is built from TRBV7-2 and TRBJ2-2, with a weak D call TRBD2 (5 bases). The CDR3 consists of 11 residues. Germline CDR1 reads SGHTA; CDR2 reads FQGNSA. V dropped 4 bases and J dropped 11 bases, with 8 bases sitting between them. CDR3 sequence (DNA): TGTGCCAGCAGCTCCGGAGGCGAGCTGTTTTTT. Protein: CASSSGGELFF.

V and J are TRBV5-1 and TRBJ1-1; TRBD1 aligns across 7 bases. With V trimmed by 4 bases and J by 6 bases, 9 bases remained unmatched. This CDR3 spans 14 amino acids. Germline values: CDR1 SGHRS, CDR2 YFSETQ. The CDR3 protein is CASSGHRGSSEAFF. The CDR3 DNA reads as TGCGCCAGCAGCGGCCACAGGGGTAGTTCTGAAGCTTTCTTT.

CDR3 sequence (DNA): TGTGCCAGCAGTTTATTCGGGAGACTGCTTGAGGAGACTGAAGCTTTCTTT. Encoded protein: CASSLFGRLLEETEAFF. The chain uses TRBV28 and TRBJ1-1; D remains unclear. Germline CDR1 is MDHEN and CDR2 is SYDVKM. V gave up 1 base and J gave up 5 bases, with 20 bases separating them. The length of the CDR3 is 17 residues.

This chain links TRBV4-1 with TRBJ1-2; TRBD1 is a possible D gene (6 bases). The CDR3 has 14 residues. V lost 3 bases and J lost 4, with 12 bases in between. Germline V gene sequence: CDR1 MGHRA, CDR2 YSYEKL. CDR3 residues: CASSHPLGGYGYTF. CDR3 nucleotide sequence: TGCGCCAGCAGCCATCCCCTAGGGGGCTATGGCTACACCTTC.

The chain carries TRBV28 and TRBJ1-2, with D maybe TRBD1 (5 bases). V was clipped by 6 bases and J by 0 bases, with 11 bases between them. Germline CDR1 and CDR2: MDHEN and SYDVKM. The length of the CDR3 is 14 residues. Written as DNA, the CDR3 is TGTGCCAGCAGGGGGCTCCAAGCTAACTATGGCTACACCTTC. This encodes CASRGLQANYGYTF.

The V call is TRBV30, the J call TRBJ2-3, with TRBD2 as a possible D gene (6 bases). Trimming cost V 0 bases and J 5 bases, with 12 bases left between them. CDR1 and CDR2 from the germline V gene are GTSNPN and SVGIG (reference sequence). This CDR3 region has 14 residues. The CDR3 spells CAWSVRGGGDTQYF. CDR3 nucleotide sequence: TGTGCCTGGAGTGTACGGGGAGGAGGAGATACGCAGTATTTT.

J is TRBJ2-5 and V is TRBV6-1, with D possibly TRBD2 on 6 matching bases. This CDR3 has 16 amino acids. The V gene's germline CDR1 is MNHNS and CDR2 SASEGT. The V gene lost 4 bases and the J gene lost 4 bases, with 19 bases spanning the gap. The CDR3 DNA sequence: TGTGCCAGCAGTGCGGGAGCTGCGGAGTCTATAGAGACCCAGTACTTC. The encoded protein is CASSAGAAESIETQYF.

The gene calls are TRBV5-6 and TRBJ2-3; no clear D. The CDR3 spans 13 residues. Germline CDR1 and CDR2: SGHDT and YYEEEE. The V and J ends lost 0 bases and 6 bases respectively, with 8 bases between them. Here the CDR3 reads CASSLENEDTQYF. The DNA of the CDR3 is TGTGCCAGCAGCTTGGAGAACGAGGATACGCAGTATTTT. The full variable domain, with the rest looked up from reference TRBV5-6 and TRBJ2-3, is DAGVTQSPTHLIKTRGQQVTLRCSPKSGHDTVSWYQQALGQGPQFIFQYYEEEERQRGNFPDRFSGHQFPNYSSELNVNALLLGDSALYLCASSLENEDTQYFGPGTRLTVL.

This clone was recorded a few times. The rearrangement uses TRBV7-2 and TRBJ1-2, with a weak D call TRBD1 (6 bases). The V end lost 5 bases, the J end lost 4 bases, and 14 bases lay between the germline ends. Germline V lookup: CDR1 SGHTA, CDR2 FQGNSA. The CDR3 runs to 14 residues. In DNA, the CDR3 is TGTGCCAGCAGCGCGCAAGGACAGACCTATGGCTACACCTTC. It specifies CASSAQGQTYGYTF. Based on the CDR3 plus reference TRBV7-2 and TRBJ1-2, the full variable domain is GAGVSQSPSNKVTEKGKDVELRCDPISGHTALYWYRQSLGQGLEFLIYFQGNSAPDKSGLPSDRFSAERTGGSVSTLTIQRTQQEDSAVYLCASSAQGQTYGYTFGSGTRLTVV.

CDR3 sequence: CASSAPGQGKGYTF. Written as DNA, the CDR3 is TGTGCCAGCAGTGCCCCGGGACAGGGCAAGGGCTACACCTTC. The chain has TRBV28 and TRBJ1-2; 9 nucleotides agree with TRBD1. The CDR3 is 14 amino acids. The germline V gene has CDR1 MDHEN and CDR2 SYDVKM. V gave up 5 bases and J gave up 8 bases; unmatched junction bases: 9.

The genes are TRBV7-2 and TRBJ2-5; possible D gene TRBD2, 7 bases. Trimming stripped 5 bases from V and 5 bases from J, with 12 bases between. Germline V gene sequence: CDR1 SGHTA, CDR2 FQGNSA. The CDR3 runs to 13 residues. CDR3 residues: CASSEGGRETQYF. The CDR3 coding sequence is TGTGCCAGCAGCGAGGGGGGGAGGGAGACCCAGTACTTC.

J is TRBJ2-5 and V is TRBV27, with 7 bases lining up with TRBD1. The DNA end is more similar to TRBJ2-7, so the J call may be wrong. This CDR3 has 14 residues. Germline CDR1 is MNHEY and CDR2 is SMNVEV (reference sequence). CDR3 in amino acids: CASSLWDRAYEQYF. CDR3 bases: TGTGCCAGCAGTTTATGGGACAGAGCCTACGAGCAGTACTTC.

The rearrangement joins TRBV4-3 to TRBJ1-6; D perhaps matches TRBD1 (5 bases). CDR1 is LGHNA, CDR2 YSLEER, per germline. Trimming cost V 4 bases and J 8 bases, with 9 bases left between them. The length of the CDR3 is 13 residues. The CDR3 is CASSRGEDSPLHF. In nucleotides, the CDR3 is TGCGCCAGCAGCCGAGGGGAGGATTCACCCCTCCACTTT.

The V and J genes are TRBV19 and TRBJ2-2, with D perhaps TRBD1 (5 bases). V was trimmed by 7 bases and J by 4 bases, leaving 22 bases between them. The CDR3 has 17 residues. Germline V gene lookup returns CDR1 LNHDA and CDR2 SQIVND (reference sequence). The CDR3 spells CASKGQGGWGSTGELFF. DNA for the CDR3: TGTGCCAGTAAAGGACAAGGTGGATGGGGATCCACCGGGGAGCTGTTTTTT.

The gene calls are TRBV9 and TRBJ2-1, with D unclear. V shed 4 bases and J shed 8 bases, with 10 bases lying between them. Germline assignment: CDR1 SGDLS and CDR2 YYNGEE. The CDR3 length is 12 residues. The CDR3 DNA is TGTGCCAGCAGCCCTAGAGACCATGAGCAGTTCTTC. Residues: CASSPRDHEQFF.

The chain joins TRBV27 to TRBJ1-2; 9 bases fit TRBD1. CDR3 length equals 12 residues. The V and J ends lost 10 bases and 7 bases, in that order; junction bases with no gene match: 7. Germline V gives CDR1 MNHEY, CDR2 SMNVEV (reference sequence). CDR3 residues: CATIQTGGGYTF. The CDR3 DNA follows: TGTGCCACGATCCAGACAGGGGGTGGCTACACCTTC.

The V call is TRBV18, the J call TRBJ1-4; 7 nucleotides line up with TRBD1. CDR1 is KGHSH, CDR2 LQKENI, per germline. The CDR3 is 15 amino acids. The V segment lost 2 bases and the J segment 8 bases; nucleotides outside the gene matches: 8. The CDR3, as DNA: TGTGCCAGCTCACCATCGTCCAGGGGGAACGAAAAACTGTTTTTT. Translating it yields CASSPSSRGNEKLFF.

The V call is TRBV6-1, the J call TRBJ1-5; D is perhaps TRBD1 (5 bases). Trimming took off 2 bases at V and 2 bases at J, with 7 bases between the two ends. Germline assignment: CDR1 MNHNS and CDR2 SASEGT. CDR3 length equals 14 residues. Here the CDR3 DNA reads TGTGCCAGCAGTGAATCCAGGGGCAATCAGCCCCAGCATTTT. Protein product: CASSESRGNQPQHF.

In its sample, this clone was seen a few times. The rearrangement links TRBV30 to TRBJ2-5, with 11 bases that match TRBD2. The J segment lost 5 bases and the V segment lost 2 bases, leaving 10 bases of the junction unmatched. The germline V gene has CDR1 GTSNPN and CDR2 SVGIG (reference sequence). CDR3 size: 16 residues. CDR3 residues: CAWSLASGGIRETQYF. DNA for the CDR3: TGTGCCTGGAGTTTGGCTAGCGGGGGGATTAGGGAGACCCAGTACTTC.

This clone was seen once. The CDR3 DNA follows: TGTGCCAGTAGTATTACGGGGAGCTCCTACAATGAGCAGTTCTTC. Amino acid sequence: CASSITGSSYNEQFF. The chain has TRBV19 and TRBJ2-1; D might be TRBD2 (5 bases). The germline CDR1 and CDR2 sequences are LNHDA and SQIVND (reference sequence). V gave up 3 bases and J gave up 0 bases, with 9 bases separating them. The CDR3 runs to 15 residues.

This clone turned up a few times. This sequence joins TRBV2 and TRBJ2-4, with 8 bases lining up with TRBD2. The trim removed 7 bases at V and 1 base at J, leaving 6 bases unmatched. CDR1 and CDR2 (germline): SNHLY, FYNNEI. The CDR3 has 15 residues. The CDR3 DNA sequence: TGTGCCAGCAAACTCGGGGGGGCCGCCAAAAACATTCAGTACTTC. Its protein product is CASKLGGAAKNIQYF. Full variable domain (rest looked up from reference TRBV2 and TRBJ2-4): EPEVTQTPSHQVTQMGQEVILRCVPISNHLYFYWYRQILGQKVEFLVSFYNNEISEKSEIFDDQFSVERPDGSNFTLKIRSTKLEDSAMYFCASKLGGAAKNIQYFGAGTRLSVL.

V is TRBV27 and J is TRBJ1-2, with TRBD1 matching over 7 bases. V was clipped by 5 bases and J by 4 bases; unmatched bases: 10. CDR3 length: 15 residues. Germline V gene data show CDR1 as MNHEY and CDR2 as SMNVEV (reference sequence). The CDR3 reads CASSGQTGTIYGYTF. CDR3 coding DNA: TGTGCCAGCAGTGGGCAGACAGGGACAATCTATGGCTACACCTTC.